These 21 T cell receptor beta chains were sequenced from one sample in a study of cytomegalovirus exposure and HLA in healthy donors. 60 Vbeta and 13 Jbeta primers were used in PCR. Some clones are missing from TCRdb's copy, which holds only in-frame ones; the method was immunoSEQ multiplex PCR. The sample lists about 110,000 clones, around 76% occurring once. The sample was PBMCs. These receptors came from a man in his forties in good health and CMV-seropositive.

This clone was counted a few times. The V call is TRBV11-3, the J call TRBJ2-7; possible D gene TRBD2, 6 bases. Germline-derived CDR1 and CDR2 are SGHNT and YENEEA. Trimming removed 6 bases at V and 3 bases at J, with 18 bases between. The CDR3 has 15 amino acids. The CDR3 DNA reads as TGTGCCAGCAGGTCCTTGGGGGGTTGCTGCTACGAGCAGTACTTC. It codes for CASRSLGGCCYEQYF.

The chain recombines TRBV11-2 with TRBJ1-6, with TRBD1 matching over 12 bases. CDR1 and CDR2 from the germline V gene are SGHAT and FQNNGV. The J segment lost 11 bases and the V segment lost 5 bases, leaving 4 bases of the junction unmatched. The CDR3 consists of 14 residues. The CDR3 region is CASSQGQGATPLHF. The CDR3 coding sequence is TGTGCCAGCAGCCAGGGACAGGGGGCTACACCCCTCCACTTT.

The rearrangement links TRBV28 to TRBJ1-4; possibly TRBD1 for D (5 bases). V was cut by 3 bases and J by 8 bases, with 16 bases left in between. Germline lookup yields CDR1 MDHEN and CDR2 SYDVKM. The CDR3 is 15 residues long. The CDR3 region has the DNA TGTGCCAGCAGTTTTACCGCTGGACGGGGGGAAAAACTGTTTTTT. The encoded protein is CASSFTAGRGEKLFF.

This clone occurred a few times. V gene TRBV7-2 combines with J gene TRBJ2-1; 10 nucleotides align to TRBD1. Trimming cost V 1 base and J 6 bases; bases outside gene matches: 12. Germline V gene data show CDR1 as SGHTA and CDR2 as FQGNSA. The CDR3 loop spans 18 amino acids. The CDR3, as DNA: TGTGCCAGCAGCTTAGGATTCCCTGGGACAGGGGTAGGCAATGAGCAGTTCTTC. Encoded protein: CASSLGFPGTGVGNEQFF.

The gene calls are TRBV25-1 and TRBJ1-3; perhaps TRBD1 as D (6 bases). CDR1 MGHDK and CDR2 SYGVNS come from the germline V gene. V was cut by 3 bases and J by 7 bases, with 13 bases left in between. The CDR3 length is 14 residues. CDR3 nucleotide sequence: TGTGCCAGCAGTGACACAGGGAGTGGGAACACCATATATTTT. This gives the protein CASSDTGSGNTIYF.

The CDR3: CASFDSGGTDTQYF. DNA of the CDR3: TGTGCCAGCTTTGACTCCGGAGGGACAGATACGCAGTATTTT. This chain links TRBV6-1 with TRBJ2-3; TRBD2 is a possible D gene (6 bases). Trimming pared 8 bases from V and 3 bases from J, leaving 15 bases between. There are 14 residues in the CDR3. CDR1 is MNHNS, CDR2 SASEGT, per germline.

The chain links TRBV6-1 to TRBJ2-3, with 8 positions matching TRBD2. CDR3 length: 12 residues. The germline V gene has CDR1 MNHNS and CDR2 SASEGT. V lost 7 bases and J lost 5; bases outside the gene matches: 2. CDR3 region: CASKRELDTQYF. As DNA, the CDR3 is TGTGCCAGCAAGCGGGAGTTAGATACGCAGTATTTT.

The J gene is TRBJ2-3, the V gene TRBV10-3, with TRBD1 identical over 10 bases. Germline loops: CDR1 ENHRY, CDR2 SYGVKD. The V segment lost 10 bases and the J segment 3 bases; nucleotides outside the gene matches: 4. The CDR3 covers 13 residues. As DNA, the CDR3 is TGTGCCAACCGGGGACAGGGGACAGATACGCAGTATTTT. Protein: CANRGQGTDTQYF.

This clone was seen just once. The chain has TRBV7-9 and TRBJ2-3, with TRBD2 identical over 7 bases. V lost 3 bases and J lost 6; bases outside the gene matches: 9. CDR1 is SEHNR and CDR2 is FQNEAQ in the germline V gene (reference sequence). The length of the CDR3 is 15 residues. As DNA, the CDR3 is TGTGCCAGCAGCTTTGGGGAGGGCCGCTCCGATACGCAGTATTTT. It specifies CASSFGEGRSDTQYF.

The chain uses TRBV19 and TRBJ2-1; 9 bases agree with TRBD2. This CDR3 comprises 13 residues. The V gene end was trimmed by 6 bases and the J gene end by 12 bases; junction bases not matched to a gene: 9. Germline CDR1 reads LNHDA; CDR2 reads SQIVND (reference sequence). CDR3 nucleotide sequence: TGTGCCAGTAGAAGACTAGCGGAGCCCCCGCAGTTCTTC. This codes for CASRRLAEPPQFF.

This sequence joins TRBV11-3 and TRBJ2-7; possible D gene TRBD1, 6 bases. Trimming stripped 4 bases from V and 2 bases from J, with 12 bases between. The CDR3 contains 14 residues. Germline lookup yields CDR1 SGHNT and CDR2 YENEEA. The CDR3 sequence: CASSSRTAPYEQYF. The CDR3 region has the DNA TGTGCCAGCAGCTCAAGGACAGCGCCCTACGAGCAGTACTTC.

The CDR3 here is CASRAGLAGAEQYF. In nucleotides, the CDR3 is TGTGCCAGCAGAGCTGGACTAGCGGGAGCCGAGCAGTACTTC. The rearrangement links TRBV28 to TRBJ2-7, with 13 bases identical to TRBD2. The CDR3 length is 14 residues. J gave up 6 bases and V 6 bases, and 5 bases lay outside the gene matches. Germline V lookup: CDR1 MDHEN, CDR2 SYDVKM.

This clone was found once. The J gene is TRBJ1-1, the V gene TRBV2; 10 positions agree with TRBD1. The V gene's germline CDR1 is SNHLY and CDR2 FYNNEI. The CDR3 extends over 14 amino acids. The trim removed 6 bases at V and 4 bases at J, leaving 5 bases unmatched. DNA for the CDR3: TGTGCCAGCAGGGCCGGGACAGGGGCCACTGAAGCTTTCTTT. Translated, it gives CASRAGTGATEAFF.

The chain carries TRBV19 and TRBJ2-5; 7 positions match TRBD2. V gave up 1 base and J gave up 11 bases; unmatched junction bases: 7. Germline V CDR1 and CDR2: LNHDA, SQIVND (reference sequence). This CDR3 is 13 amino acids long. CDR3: CASSIGLMREQYF. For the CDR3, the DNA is TGTGCCAGTAGTATAGGTTTGATGCGGGAGCAGTACTTC.

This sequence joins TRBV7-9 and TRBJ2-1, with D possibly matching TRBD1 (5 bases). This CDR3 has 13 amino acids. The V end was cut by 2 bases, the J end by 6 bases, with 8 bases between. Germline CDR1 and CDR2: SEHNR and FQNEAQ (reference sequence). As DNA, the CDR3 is TGTGCCAGCAGCTTATGGCAGGGCAATGAGCAGTTCTTC. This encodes CASSLWQGNEQFF.

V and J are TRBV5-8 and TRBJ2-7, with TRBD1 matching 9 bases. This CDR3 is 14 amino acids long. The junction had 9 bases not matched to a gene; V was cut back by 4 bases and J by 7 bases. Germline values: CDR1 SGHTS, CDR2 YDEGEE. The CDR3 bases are TGTGCCAGCAGCACCCGACAGGGGGGTGGTGAGCAGTACTTC. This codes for CASSTRQGGGEQYF. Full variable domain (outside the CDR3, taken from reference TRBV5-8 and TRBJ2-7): EAGVTQSPTHLIKTRGQQATLRCSPISGHTSVYWYQQALGLGLQFLLWYDEGEERNRGNFPPRFSGRQFPNYSSELNVNALELEDSALYLCASSTRQGGGEQYFGPGTRLTVT.

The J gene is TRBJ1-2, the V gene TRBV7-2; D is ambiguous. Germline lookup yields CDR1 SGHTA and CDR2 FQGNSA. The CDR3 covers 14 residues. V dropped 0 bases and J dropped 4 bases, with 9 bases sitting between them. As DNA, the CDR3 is TGTGCCAGCAGCTTAGCGCAGGTGGGCTATGGCTACACCTTC. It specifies CASSLAQVGYGYTF.

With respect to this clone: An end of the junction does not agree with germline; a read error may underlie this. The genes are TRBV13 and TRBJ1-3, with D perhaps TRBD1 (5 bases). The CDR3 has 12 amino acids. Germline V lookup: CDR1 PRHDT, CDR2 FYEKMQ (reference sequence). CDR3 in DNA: TGTGCCAGCAGCTTAGATAGGGGACTGCTTTCTTTT. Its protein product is CASSLDRGLLSF.

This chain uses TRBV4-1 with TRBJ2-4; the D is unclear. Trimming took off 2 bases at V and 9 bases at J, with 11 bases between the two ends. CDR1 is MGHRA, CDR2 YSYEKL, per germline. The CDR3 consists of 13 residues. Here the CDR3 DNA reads TGCGCCAGCAGCCAATTGCTATTTCTCATTCAGTACTTC. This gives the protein CASSQLLFLIQYF.

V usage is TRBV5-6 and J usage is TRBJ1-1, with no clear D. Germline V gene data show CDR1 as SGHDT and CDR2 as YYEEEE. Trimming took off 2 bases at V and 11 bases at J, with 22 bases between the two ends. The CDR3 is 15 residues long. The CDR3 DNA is TGTGCCAGCAGCTTCTCGAGGGCCCTGAGAGAGTGGGCTTTCTTT. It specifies CASSFSRALREWAFF.

As DNA, the CDR3 is TGTGCCAGTAGTATGACAGGTCAGAATTCACCCCTCCACTTT. Amino acid sequence: CASSMTGQNSPLHF. The chain joins TRBV19 to TRBJ1-6; the D gene is possibly TRBD1 (6 bases). The length of the CDR3 is 14 residues. Looked up from germline, CDR1 is LNHDA and CDR2 is SQIVND (reference sequence). V lost 3 bases to trimming and J lost 7 bases, with 10 bases between them.